What follows are 32 T cell receptor beta chains derived from one specimen sequenced in a study of T cell repertoires in cytomegalovirus infection (dated by TCRdb to between 2018 and 2020). The treatment or condition label, read with the paper, signifies: in vitro stimulation with specific CMV peptide epitopes to enrich CMV-specific T cells. TCRdb names Illumina HiSeq 1500 as the instrument used. The public reads were quality trimmed at Q25 with fastp and then assembled into clones with MiXCR by TCRdb, keeping productive beta chains. Entries are consolidated by CDR3 protein sequence, retaining the most common genes and DNA. The table for this sample lists under 850,000 distinct CDR3 sequences; around 30% of them were counted only once. Roughly 18% of the sample is held by the ten biggest clonotypes. No antigen has been assigned to these receptors. The sample here was cultured PBMCs, taken from culture after CMV antigen stimulation. Every receptor here comes from a human donor in good health (CMV status not recorded). Some clones in this sample may be carry-over from other donors' samples.

There are many counts of this clonotype. The rearrangement uses TRBV7-2 and TRBJ2-1; no clear D gene. V gave up 3 bases and J gave up 6 bases, with 6 bases separating them. Per germline, CDR1 SGHTA and CDR2 FQGNSA. CDR3 length: 12 residues. CDR3 sequence reads: CASSFVPNEQFF. The CDR3 nucleotides are TGTGCCAGCAGCTTCGTCCCCAATGAGCAGTTCTTC.

This clonotype turned up a few times. V gene TRBV6-1 combines with J gene TRBJ1-1, with D possibly being TRBD1 (6 bases). Trimming shortened V by 7 bases and J by 11 bases, and 17 bases separated the two germline ends. The CDR3 length is 12 residues. Looked up from germline, CDR1 is MNHNS and CDR2 is SASEGT. CDR3 protein: CASILGNRVAFF. DNA of the CDR3: TGTGCCAGCATTCTAGGAAACAGGGTCGCTTTCTTT.

This clonotype was observed a handful of times. The chain links TRBV11-2 to TRBJ2-5; D might be TRBD1 (6 bases). Per the germline V gene, CDR1 is SGHAT and CDR2 is FQNNGV. The V gene lost 8 bases and the J gene lost 0 bases, with 13 bases spanning the gap. CDR3 length: 14 amino acids. CDR3 nucleotide sequence: TGTGCCAGCCACGAAAGGGGGTACCAAGAGACCCAGTACTTC. Protein: CASHERGYQETQYF.

The CDR3 sequence is CRGAENSGNTIYF. DNA for the CDR3: TGCAGAGGGGCGGAGAACTCTGGAAACACCATATATTTT. The genes are TRBV29-1 and TRBJ1-3; maybe TRBD1 (5 bases). The V gene's germline CDR1 is SQVTM and CDR2 ANQGSEA. The CDR3 covers 13 residues. Variable domain in full (rest from reference TRBV29-1 and TRBJ1-3): SAVISQKPSRDICQRGTSLTIQCQVDSQVTMMFWYRQQPGQSLTLIATANQGSEATYESGFVIDKFPISRPNLTFSTLTVSNMSPEDSSIYLCRGAENSGNTIYFGEGSWLTVV.

This CDR3 reads CASSLAPQGAYTEAFF. The CDR3 DNA follows: TGTGCCAGCAGCCTGGCCCCACAGGGGGCTTACACTGAAGCTTTCTTT. This sequence joins TRBV7-6 and TRBJ1-1, with 9 bases fitting TRBD1. Germline CDR1 and CDR2: SGHVS and FNYEAQ. V was pared by 5 bases and J by 3 bases, with 10 bases of the junction left unmatched. The CDR3 loop spans 16 amino acids. The whole variable domain, remainder taken from reference TRBV7-6 and TRBJ1-1, is GAGVSQSPRYKVTKRGQDVALRCDPISGHVSLYWYRQALGQGPEFLTYFNYEAQQDKSGLPNDRFSAERPEGSISTLTIQRTEQRDSAMYRCASSLAPQGAYTEAFFGQGTRLTVV.

The chain carries TRBV14 and TRBJ1-5; D is ambiguous. The CDR3 runs to 17 residues. The ends were cut back, 1 base at V and 0 bases at J, with 13 bases in the middle. CDR1 is SGHDN, CDR2 FVKESK, per germline. CDR3 residues: CASSQVRQIYSNQPQHF. CDR3 DNA: TGTGCCAGCAGCCAAGTGCGGCAGATTTATAGCAATCAGCCCCAGCATTTT.

This clonotype appeared many times. The gene calls are TRBV11-2 and TRBJ2-1; TRBD1 matches 7 bases. Germline lookup yields CDR1 SGHAT and CDR2 FQNNGV. V dropped 4 bases and J dropped 4; count of bases not matched to a gene: 10. The CDR3 loop spans 16 amino acids. In nucleotides, the CDR3 is TGTGCCAGCAGCTCGAGCCGGGACAGAATTTACAATGAGCAGTTCTTC. This sequence encodes CASSSSRDRIYNEQFF.

This clonotype was seen only a few times. The V and J genes are TRBV18 and TRBJ1-1, with D perhaps matching TRBD1 (6 bases). The germline CDR1 and CDR2 sequences are KGHSH and LQKENI. V lost 3 bases and J lost 2, with 16 bases in between. The CDR3 sequence is 16 residues long. The CDR3, as DNA: TGTGCCAGCTCACCGGCAGGGGCGTCTATTAACACTGAAGCTTTCTTT. It yields the protein CASSPAGASINTEAFF.

The chain combines TRBV6-1 with TRBJ1-5, with D maybe TRBD1 (5 bases). Germline V gives CDR1 MNHNS, CDR2 SASEGT. The CDR3 has 16 residues. Trimming removed 8 bases from V and 9 bases from J, with 26 bases in between. The CDR3 DNA reads as TGTGCCAGCGGGGACCAAAGGGGCGCTAAAGCGATGCCCCAGCATTTT. Its protein product is CASGDQRGAKAMPQHF.

The table lists this clonotype with a few counts. V and J are TRBV4-1 and TRBJ2-7, with D unresolved. The CDR3 has 14 residues. Germline V CDR1 and CDR2: MGHRA, YSYEKL. Trimming pared 3 bases from V and 1 base from J, leaving 10 bases between. The CDR3, as DNA: TGCGCCAGCAGCCAGACGTGGGGTTCCTACGAGCAGTACTTC. Amino acid sequence: CASSQTWGSYEQYF.

There are many counts of this clonotype. CDR3 nucleotides: TGTGCCAGCAGTTACGCAGGGGACAGGTCGAACACTGAAGCTTTCTTT. Translation: CASSYAGDRSNTEAFF. The rearrangement joins TRBV6-5 to TRBJ1-1, with 8 bases fitting TRBD1. The V gene's germline CDR1 is MNHEY and CDR2 SVGAGI. The CDR3 has 16 amino acids. Trimming removed 2 bases from V and 1 base from J; junction bases left unmatched: 6.

The chain recombines TRBV7-2 with TRBJ1-1; D call uncertain. Trimming removed 6 bases at V and 0 bases at J, with 8 bases between. The CDR3 loop spans 13 amino acids. Germline loops: CDR1 SGHTA, CDR2 FQGNSA. CDR3 nucleotides: TGTGCCAGCAGGGACCAAATGAACACTGAAGCTTTCTTT. Residues: CASRDQMNTEAFF.

The V and J genes are TRBV4-3 and TRBJ1-6, with TRBD1 as a possible D gene (5 bases). CDR1 is LGHNA and CDR2 is YSLEER in the germline V gene. The length of the CDR3 is 14 residues. Trimming removed 3 bases from V and 8 bases from J, with 11 bases in between. The CDR3 reads CASSHGSGYSPLHF. CDR3 nucleotides: TGCGCCAGCAGCCACGGCTCAGGGTATTCACCCCTCCACTTT.

This clonotype was counted between two and nine times. The chain employs TRBV7-6 and TRBJ1-6, with TRBD1 as a possible D gene (5 bases). Germline loops: CDR1 SGHVS, CDR2 FNYEAQ. V gave up 5 bases and J gave up 10 bases, with 21 bases separating them. CDR3 length: 16 amino acids. CDR3 sequence reads: CASSPRGRTVISPLHF. The CDR3 nucleotides read TGTGCCAGCAGCCCTCGGGGGAGGACCGTTATCTCACCCCTCCACTTT.

This clonotype was counted between two and nine times. This chain joins TRBV5-8 and TRBJ2-1; no firm D call. With 2 bases removed from V and 6 bases from J, the gap between germline ends came to 0 bases. CDR1 and CDR2 from the germline V gene are SGHTS and YDEGEE. The CDR3 extends over 10 amino acids. Here the CDR3 DNA reads TGTGCCAGCAGCTTCAATGAGCAGTTCTTC. Translating gives CASSFNEQFF.

The rearrangement links TRBV20-1 to TRBJ2-3; D gene unclear. V lost 2 bases and J 4 bases, leaving 13 bases between the germline ends. Germline CDR1 reads DFQATT; CDR2 reads SNEGSKA (reference sequence). CDR3 length: 14 amino acids. The CDR3 protein is CSARLHTTPDTQYF. The CDR3 DNA reads as TGCAGTGCTAGATTACATACCACACCAGATACGCAGTATTTT.

The rearrangement links TRBV18 to TRBJ1-2, with 9 bases that match TRBD1. Trimming removed 6 bases from V and 8 bases from J; junction bases left unmatched: 7. Germline CDR1 reads KGHSH; CDR2 reads LQKENI. The CDR3 extends over 13 amino acids. The CDR3 DNA reads TGTGCCAGCTCCCTCGGGACAGGGAGCGGCTACACCTTC. Its protein product is CASSLGTGSGYTF.

This clonotype has just a few counts. V usage is TRBV20-1 and J usage is TRBJ2-7; D not certain. The CDR3 totals 14 residues. Germline V gene sequence: CDR1 DFQATT, CDR2 SNEGSKA (reference sequence). Between the trimmed V and J ends, which lost 2 bases and 6 bases, there was a span of 17 bases. CDR3 DNA: TGCAGTGCTAGATCTCAAGGCTATTTTAGCGAGCAGTACTTC. Protein product: CSARSQGYFSEQYF.

V usage is TRBV6-2 or TRBV6-3 and J usage is TRBJ2-3, with no clear D. Germline V lookup: CDR1 MNHEY, CDR2 SVGEGT. Trimming removed 4 bases at V and 8 bases at J, with 10 bases between. The CDR3 length is 12 residues. The CDR3 coding sequence is TGTGCCAGCAGTTTTAGTTTCGGTACGCAGTATTTT. Residues: CASSFSFGTQYF.

DNA of the CDR3: TGTGCCAGCAGCCGCCGCAGACTAGCGGGGAAGGATGAGCAGTTCTTC. This encodes CASSRRRLAGKDEQFF. V usage is TRBV7-9 and J usage is TRBJ2-1, with TRBD2 identical over 11 bases. The V segment lost 5 bases and the J segment 8 bases; nucleotides outside the gene matches: 11. The CDR3 totals 16 residues. From germline, CDR1 is SEHNR and CDR2 FQNEAQ (reference sequence).

There are a few counts of this clonotype. This chain joins TRBV10-3 and TRBJ2-3; D is uncertain. From germline, CDR1 is ENHRY and CDR2 SYGVKD. This CDR3 region has 13 residues. Trimming stripped 9 bases from V and 0 bases from J, with 10 bases between. The CDR3: CAIKHPSTDTQYF. The CDR3 bases are TGTGCCATTAAACACCCTAGCACAGATACGCAGTATTTT.

This clonotype was detected a few times. The chain has TRBV7-4 and TRBJ2-5; D remains unclear. CDR1 is SGHVT, CDR2 SQSDAQ, per germline. The CDR3 runs to 11 residues. V lost 7 bases to trimming and J lost 5 bases, with 8 bases between them. CDR3 DNA sequence: TGTGCCAGCACTTATAGGGAGACCCAGTACTTC. It translates to CASTYRETQYF.

This clonotype has a count of ten or more. The chain uses TRBV7-2 and TRBJ1-5; 7 bases align to TRBD1. The CDR3 is made up of 15 amino acids. V trimming: 3 bases; J trimming: 0 bases; junction bases outside the gene matches: 2. Germline loops: CDR1 SGHTA, CDR2 FQGNSA. In DNA form, the CDR3 reads TGTGCCAGCAGCTTTGCAGGGGGTAGCAATCAGCCCCAGCATTTT. Amino acid sequence: CASSFAGGSNQPQHF.

At least ten counts were recorded for this clonotype. The V call is TRBV7-2, the J call TRBJ1-1; no clear D. Germline CDR1 is SGHTA and CDR2 is FQGNSA. With 5 bases removed from V and 2 bases from J, the gap between germline ends came to 12 bases. The length of the CDR3 is 14 residues. The CDR3 spells CASSRETGNTEAFF. The CDR3 coding sequence is TGTGCCAGCAGCAGAGAGACGGGAAACACTGAAGCTTTCTTT.

The chain links TRBV19 to TRBJ1-5, with 7 bases identical to TRBD1. V shed 3 bases and J 7 bases; nucleotides not matched to a gene: 6. The CDR3 runs to 14 residues. Germline values: CDR1 LNHDA, CDR2 SQIVND (reference sequence). The CDR3 DNA reads as TGTGCCAGTAGTATGACGACAGGGCGGCAGCCCCAGCATTTT. Its translation is CASSMTTGRQPQHF. The full variable domain, with the rest looked up from reference TRBV19 and TRBJ1-5, is DGGITQSPKYLFRKEGQNVTLSCEQNLNHDAMYWYRQDPGQGLRLIYYSQIVNDFQKGDIAEGYSVSREKKESFPLTVTSAQKNPTAFYLCASSMTTGRQPQHFGDGTRLSIL.

This clonotype was seen ten or more times. The V gene is TRBV7-2, the J gene TRBJ2-7; 9 nucleotides agree with TRBD2. The germline V gene encodes CDR1 SGHTA and CDR2 FQGNSA. V lost 2 bases and J lost 4; bases outside the gene matches: 12. The CDR3 runs to 17 residues. In nucleotides, the CDR3 is TGTGCCAGCAGCTTACTAGCGGGAAGCGGGGGGAAGTACGAGCAGTACTTC. Its translation: CASSLLAGSGGKYEQYF.

The chain's CDR3 is CASSGSVEQYF. The CDR3 DNA sequence: TGTGCCAGCAGTGGGTCAGTCGAGCAGTACTTC. The chain employs TRBV6-1 and TRBJ2-7; D is ambiguous. This CDR3 has 11 amino acids. V lost 4 bases, J lost 6 bases, and 7 bases lay in between. The V gene's germline CDR1 is MNHNS and CDR2 SASEGT.

This clonotype was recorded at least ten times. The V gene is TRBV7-2, the J gene TRBJ2-5; 8 bases are shared with TRBD1. Germline trimming cut 6 bases from V and 1 base from J; bases unmatched to any gene: 4. The CDR3 spans 14 residues. Germline CDR1 reads SGHTA; CDR2 reads FQGNSA. CDR3: CASRRDRGQETQYF. CDR3 in DNA: TGTGCCAGCAGACGCGACAGGGGCCAAGAGACCCAGTACTTC.

This clonotype was seen a single time. This chain links TRBV4-2 with TRBJ1-2; D is uncertain. V was shortened by 4 bases and J by 8 bases, with 17 bases between the two germline ends. The germline V gene encodes CDR1 LGHNA and CDR2 YNFKEQ. The CDR3 has 14 residues. CDR3 loop: CASSPRQATSGYTF. In nucleotides, the CDR3 is TGTGCCAGCAGCCCTAGGCAGGCCACTAGCGGCTACACCTTC.

The chain links TRBV4-1 to TRBJ2-3, with D maybe TRBD1 (5 bases). The germline gives CDR1 MGHRA, CDR2 YSYEKL. CDR3 length equals 15 residues. V lost 4 bases and J lost 8, with 19 bases in between. CDR3: CASSPRVDTGVTQYF. The CDR3 DNA sequence: TGCGCCAGCAGCCCCCGGGTGGACACGGGCGTTACGCAGTATTTT.

This clonotype was picked up a small number of times. The chain recombines TRBV7-2 with TRBJ1-6; D gene ambiguous. Germline CDR1 is SGHTA and CDR2 is FQGNSA. The ends were cut back, 5 bases at V and 10 bases at J, with 18 bases in the middle. The CDR3 sequence is 15 residues long. In DNA, the CDR3 is TGTGCCAGCAGCCCGCCGACGGCCCTAAACTCACCCCTCCACTTT. This gives the protein CASSPPTALNSPLHF. Full variable domain (remainder filled in from reference TRBV7-2 and TRBJ1-6): GAGVSQSPSNKVTEKGKDVELRCDPISGHTALYWYRQSLGQGLEFLIYFQGNSAPDKSGLPSDRFSAERTGGSVSTLTIQRTQQEDSAVYLCASSPPTALNSPLHFGNGTRLTVT.

This clonotype was seen just once. The rearrangement links TRBV5-6 to TRBJ1-2; perhaps TRBD1 as D (5 bases). This CDR3 is built from 13 residues. CDR1 is SGHDT and CDR2 is YYEEEE in the germline V gene. V was pared by 0 bases and J by 8 bases, with 11 bases between. The CDR3 loop is CASSLGVGGGYTF. The CDR3 nucleotides read TGTGCCAGCAGCTTGGGGGTTGGGGGAGGCTACACCTTC.